These T cell receptor beta chains were read from a single sample in a study of control samples from healthy donors and cancer patients. Using immunoSEQ multiplex PCR, the repertoire was profiled, and TCRdb retains in-frame clones only, with some absent. Counted here are roughly 80,000 clones, 92% occurring once; the ten biggest clones make up about 5%. The material sequenced was blood. The receptors were gathered from a woman in her fifties or sixties in good health. Both conserved end residues are part of each CDR3. Each record gives: J gene, V gene, D gene, clone size, CDR3 protein, CDR3 DNA. The D gene is left open where the match is weak. The size field is filled for only some rows; it gives once, few, many or a size class.

TRBJ2-7 | TRBV24-1 | TRBD1 | - | CATSDGTGGTYEQYF | TGTGCCACCAGCGATGGGACAGGGGGGACCTACGAGCAGTACTTC
TRBJ2-2 | TRBV6-5 | TRBD2 | - | CASSYTGTTNTGELFF | TGTGCCAGCAGTTACACCGGGACTACGAACACCGGGGAGCTGTTTTTT
TRBJ2-5 | TRBV5-4 | - | - | CASSLNQKETQYF | TGTGCCAGCAGCTTGAACCAAAAAGAGACCCAGTACTTC
TRBJ2-7 | TRBV4-1 | - | - | CASSVRASYEQYF | TGCGCCAGCAGCGTCAGGGCTTCCTACGAGCAGTACTTC
TRBJ2-3 | TRBV2 | - | - | CASRLGVGTDTQYF | TGTGCCAGCCGCCTGGGGGTTGGCACAGATACGCAGTATTTT
TRBJ2-1 | TRBV28 | - | - | CASRGADDNEQFF | TGTGCCAGCAGAGGAGCTGATGACAATGAGCAGTTCTTC
TRBJ2-7 | TRBV2 | TRBD1 | once | CASSEQTGGPYEQYF | TGTGCCAGCAGTGAGCAGACAGGGGGGCCCTACGAGCAGTACTTC
TRBJ2-3 | TRBV7-9 | - | - | CASSLAGSTDTQYF | TGTGCCAGCAGCCTTGCCGGGAGCACAGATACGCAGTATTTT
TRBJ2-5 | TRBV5-1 | TRBD2 | - | CASRRGEPQETQYF | TGCGCCAGCAGACGGGGGGAGCCCCAAGAGACCCAGTACTTC
TRBJ2-1 | TRBV25-1 | - | - | CASSPANEQFF | TGTGCCAGCAGTCCGGCCAATGAGCAGTTCTTC
TRBJ1-2 | TRBV19 | - | - | CASSTTGPYGYTF | TGTGCCAGTAGTACGACAGGACCCTATGGCTACACCTTC
TRBJ2-7 | TRBV2 | - | - | CAGGGGFPPYEQYF | TGTGCCGGCGGGGGCGGCTTCCCTCCCTACGAGCAGTACTTC
TRBJ2-7 | TRBV19 | - | - | CASSILPGTSYEQYF | TGTGCCAGTAGTATACTCCCCGGGACTTCATACGAGCAGTACTTC
TRBJ1-2 | TRBV6-5 | - | - | CASTTGQGTEGYTF | TGTGCCAGCACCACCGGGCAGGGTACGGAGGGCTACACCTTC
TRBJ1-2 | TRBV29-1 | - | - | CSVESGTAYGYTF | TGCAGCGTTGAATCTGGGACGGCCTATGGCTACACCTTC
TRBJ1-4 | TRBV4-2 | - | - | CASSQGDRINEKLFF | TGTGCCAGCAGCCAAGGCGACAGGATCAATGAAAAACTGTTTTTT
TRBJ1-5 | TRBV28 | - | - | CASSLEGFGQPQHF | TGTGCCAGCAGCCTAGAGGGTTTCGGTCAGCCCCAGCATTTT
TRBJ2-7 | TRBV6-1 | TRBD2 | - | CASSEVTSGYEQYF | TGTGCCAGCAGTGAAGTCACTAGCGGCTACGAGCAGTACTTC
TRBJ1-4 | TRBV5-1 | TRBD1 | - | CASSLLGQGREKLFF | TGCGCCAGCAGCCTTCTAGGACAGGGGCGCGAAAAACTGTTTTTT
TRBJ2-7 | TRBV13 | TRBD1 | - | CASSTRTGDFYEQYF | TGTGCCAGCAGCACCAGGACAGGGGATTTCTACGAGCAGTACTTC
TRBJ2-2 | TRBV27 | TRBD2 | once | CASSPRTSGNTGELFF | TGTGCCAGCAGTCCACGGACTAGCGGGAACACCGGGGAGCTGTTTTTT
TRBJ2-1 | TRBV18 | TRBD2 | - | CASSPAGGSYNEQFF | TGTGCCAGCTCACCAGCGGGGGGCTCCTACAATGAGCAGTTCTTC
TRBJ1-5 | TRBV27 | TRBD1 | - | CASTRDRVNNQPQHF | TGTGCCAGCACCCGGGACAGGGTAAACAATCAGCCCCAGCATTTT
TRBJ2-1 | TRBV4-1 | - | - | CASSPGYTYNEQFF | TGCGCCAGCAGCCCCGGGTATACCTACAATGAGCAGTTCTTC
TRBJ1-2 | TRBV11-2 | - | - | CASRSYRNPNYGYTF | TGTGCCAGCAGATCTTACAGGAACCCTAACTATGGCTACACCTTC
TRBJ1-5 | TRBV27 | - | - | CASSFMGNQPQHF | TGTGCCAGCAGTTTCATGGGCAATCAGCCCCAGCATTTT
TRBJ2-7 | TRBV11-2 | TRBD2 | - | CASRVLSGTSYEQYF | TGTGCCAGCAGGGTCCTTAGCGGGACCTCCTACGAGCAGTACTTC
TRBJ2-7 | TRBV30 | TRBD2 | - | CAFSAGGASYEQYF | TGTGCCTTCTCAGCGGGAGGGGCCTCCTACGAGCAGTACTTC
TRBJ1-2 | TRBV27 | - | - | CASSTQEGGNGYTF | TGTGCCAGCAGTACCCAGGAGGGCGGAAATGGCTACACCTTC
TRBJ2-5 | TRBV11-2 | - | - | CASSLDGGTFQETQYF | TGTGCCAGCAGCTTAGATGGGGGGACTTTCCAAGAGACCCAGTACTTC
TRBJ1-4 | TRBV28 | TRBD1 | - | CASRDRGRKLFF | TGTGCCAGCAGGGACAGGGGGCGAAAACTGTTTTTT
TRBJ2-1 | TRBV12-3/TRBV12-4 | - | - | CASNLEWDNEQFF | TGTGCCAGCAACCTAGAGTGGGACAATGAGCAGTTCTTC
TRBJ2-7 | TRBV30 | TRBD2 | - | CAWTVSGRSSYEQYF | TGTGCCTGGACAGTTAGCGGGCGTTCCTCCTACGAGCAGTACTTC
TRBJ2-2 | TRBV11-2 | - | - | CASSLQVNTGELFF | TGTGCCAGCAGCTTACAGGTGAACACCGGGGAGCTGTTTTTT
TRBJ2-1 | TRBV6-2/TRBV6-3 | TRBD1 | - | CASSYGTGSIEQFF | TGTGCCAGCAGTTATGGGACAGGGAGTATCGAGCAGTTCTTC
TRBJ2-2 | TRBV30 | TRBD1 | - | CAWSSPGTGFTGELFF | TGTGCCTGGAGTTCACCCGGGACAGGGTTTACCGGGGAGCTGTTTTTT
TRBJ2-2 | TRBV7-8 | TRBD2 | - | CASTQLPGGNTGELFF | TGTGCCAGCACCCAACTCCCGGGGGGGAACACCGGGGAGCTGTTTTTT
TRBJ2-7 | TRBV18 | TRBD1 | - | CASSSDRGPYEQYF | TGTGCCAGCTCATCCGACAGGGGGCCCTACGAGCAGTACTTC